The present T cell receptor (beta chain) was sequenced within a study of blood T cell repertoires in COVID-19. About the study: Sites in the United States, Italy and Spain provided acute and convalescent COVID-19 samples. T cells, B-cell-depleted T cells, or PBMCs provided the cDNA or gDNA that served as material.

The CDR3 runs to 13 residues. The ends were cut back, 2 bases at V and 1 base at J, with 5 bases in the middle. Per the study methods: Amplified reference gene primers provided the basis for estimating nucleated cell counts. Assay used: immunoSEQ multiplex PCR; TCRdb lists only in-frame clones, some missing. From that table come the V and J calls and clone size; the DNA was used to work out D and trimming. The sample comprises approximately 49,000 clones, roughly 80% of which are singletons, and around 2.8% rests with the top ten. The source material was peripheral blood. The chain is built from TRBV12-3 or TRBV12-4 and TRBJ1-1, with no clear D. The sequence was collected from a woman aged 60 to 75 with acute or convalescent COVID-19. The CDR3 sequence: CASSLIGNTEAFF. CDR3 coding DNA: TGTGCCAGCAGTTTAATCGGGAACACTGAAGCTTTCTTT.